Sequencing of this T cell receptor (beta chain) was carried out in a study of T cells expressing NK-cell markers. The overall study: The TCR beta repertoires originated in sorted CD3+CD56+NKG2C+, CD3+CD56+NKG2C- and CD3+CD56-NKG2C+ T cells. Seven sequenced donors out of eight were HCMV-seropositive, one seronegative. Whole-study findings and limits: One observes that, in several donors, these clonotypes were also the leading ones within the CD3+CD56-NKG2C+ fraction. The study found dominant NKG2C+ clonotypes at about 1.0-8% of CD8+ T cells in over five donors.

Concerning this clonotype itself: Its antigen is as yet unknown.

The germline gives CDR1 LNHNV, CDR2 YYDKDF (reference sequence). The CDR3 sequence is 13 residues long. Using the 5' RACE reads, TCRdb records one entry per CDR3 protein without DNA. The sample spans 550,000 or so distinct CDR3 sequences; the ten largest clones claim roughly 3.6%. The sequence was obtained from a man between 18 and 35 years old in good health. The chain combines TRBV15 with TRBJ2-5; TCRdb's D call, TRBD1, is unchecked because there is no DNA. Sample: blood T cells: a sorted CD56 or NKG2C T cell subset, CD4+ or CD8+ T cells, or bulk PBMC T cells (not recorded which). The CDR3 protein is CATSQGLKETQYF. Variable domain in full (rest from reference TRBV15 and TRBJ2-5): DAMVIQNPRYQVTQFGKPVTLSCSQTLNHNVMYWYQQKSSQAPKLLFHYYDKDFNNEADTPDNFQSRRPNTSFCFLDIRSPGLGDTAMYLCATSQGLKETQYFGPGTRLLVL.